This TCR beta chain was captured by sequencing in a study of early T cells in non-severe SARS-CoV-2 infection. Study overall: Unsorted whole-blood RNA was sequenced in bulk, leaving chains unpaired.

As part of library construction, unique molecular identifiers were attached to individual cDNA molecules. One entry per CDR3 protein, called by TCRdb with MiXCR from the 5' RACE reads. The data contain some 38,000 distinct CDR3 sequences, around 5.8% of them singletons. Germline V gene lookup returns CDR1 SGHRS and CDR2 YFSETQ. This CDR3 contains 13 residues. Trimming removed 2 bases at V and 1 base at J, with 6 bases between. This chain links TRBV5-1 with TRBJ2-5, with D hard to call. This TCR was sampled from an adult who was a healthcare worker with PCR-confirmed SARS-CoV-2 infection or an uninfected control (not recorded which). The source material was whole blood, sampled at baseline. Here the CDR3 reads CASSLDTQETQYF. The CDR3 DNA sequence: TGCGCCAGCAGCTTAGATACCCAAGAGACCCAGTACTTC.